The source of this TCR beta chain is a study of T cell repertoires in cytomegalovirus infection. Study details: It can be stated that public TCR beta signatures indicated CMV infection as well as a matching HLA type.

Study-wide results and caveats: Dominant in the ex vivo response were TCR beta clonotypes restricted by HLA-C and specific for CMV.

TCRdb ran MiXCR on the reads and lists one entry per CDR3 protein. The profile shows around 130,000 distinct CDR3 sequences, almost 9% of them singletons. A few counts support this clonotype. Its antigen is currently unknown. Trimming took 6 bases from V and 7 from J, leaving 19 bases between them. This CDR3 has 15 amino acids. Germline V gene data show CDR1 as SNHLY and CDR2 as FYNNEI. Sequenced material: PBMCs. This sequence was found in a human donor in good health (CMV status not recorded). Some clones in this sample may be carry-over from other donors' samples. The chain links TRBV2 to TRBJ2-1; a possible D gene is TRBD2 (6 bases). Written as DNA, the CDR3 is TGTGCCAGCAGAACTAGGGCGGGGCCTCGGAATGAGCAGTTCTTC. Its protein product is CASRTRAGPRNEQFF.